The entry below gives a single T cell receptor beta chain sequence along with its context. Its antigen is unknown. Per sorted-subset replicate PCR, input was about 180 ng DNA, representing around 29,000 T cell genomes. The assay was immunoSEQ multiplex PCR, and TCRdb's table has in-frame clones only and misses some. The sample contains some 2.4 million clones, 93% of which appear only once. This entry comes from a study of shared clonotypes between healthy human individuals. General study points: Clonotype sharing among donors likely depends on sequencing depth.

Donors included only healthy HIV-negative adults lacking recent acute infections or vaccinations. CD4+ cell separation produced CD45RA+ naive and CD45RA-negative memory subsets. V shed 5 bases, J shed 7 bases, and the junction held 7 bases outside the gene matches. CDR1 and CDR2 (germline): LNHDA, SQIVND (reference sequence). The length of the CDR3 is 15 residues. The V call is TRBV19, the J call TRBJ2-1; 11 positions agree with TRBD2. Sequenced material: naive CD4+ T cells from PBMCs. Subset here: CD45RA+ positively selected. The source is a man between 18 and 29 years old in good health. Some clones in this sample may be carry-over from other donors' samples. CDR3 bases: TGTGCCAGTAGTCAACTAGCGGGAGTGAGGAATGAGCAGTTCTTC. Its protein is CASSQLAGVRNEQFF.